Listed here are 29 T cell receptor beta chains from one sample, sequenced in a study of T cell repertoires in cytomegalovirus infection. Via MiXCR, TCRdb re-called the reads, giving one row per CDR3 protein. The sample has 180,000 or so distinct CDR3 sequences; about 17% are singletons. Source material: CD8+ T cells from PBMCs. The receptors come from a human donor in good health (CMV status not recorded). Some clones in this sample may be carry-over from other donors' samples.

V and J are TRBV28 and TRBJ2-4; D gene ambiguous. The CDR3 extends over 14 amino acids. From germline, CDR1 is MDHEN and CDR2 SYDVKM. The ends were cut back, 4 bases at V and 4 bases at J, with 11 bases in the middle. The CDR3 region is CASSSPVQKNIQYF. As DNA, the CDR3 is TGTGCCAGCAGTTCCCCGGTCCAAAAAAACATTCAGTACTTC. Variable domain in full (rest from reference TRBV28 and TRBJ2-4): DVKVTQSSRYLVKRTGEKVFLECVQDMDHENMFWYRQDPGLGLRLIYFSYDVKMKEKGDIPEGYSVSREKKERFSLILESASTNQTSMYLCASSSPVQKNIQYFGAGTRLSVL.

The gene calls are TRBV11-2 and TRBJ2-3; perhaps TRBD1 as D (6 bases). Trimming took 5 bases from V and 4 from J, leaving 10 bases between them. The CDR3 is 13 amino acids. Germline V gives CDR1 SGHAT, CDR2 FQNNGV. The CDR3 DNA reads TGTGCCAGCAGCCCGGGACATTCAGATACGCAGTATTTT. This encodes CASSPGHSDTQYF.

The chain carries TRBV7-2 and TRBJ1-1; TRBD1 might be the D (6 bases). V gave up 5 bases and J gave up 4 bases, with 17 bases separating them. This CDR3 contains 15 residues. Germline V lookup: CDR1 SGHTA, CDR2 FQGNSA. CDR3 region: CASSPTRTDSTEAFF. CDR3 nucleotides: TGTGCCAGCAGCCCCACTCGTACGGACAGCACTGAAGCTTTCTTT.

The rearrangement uses TRBV10-3 and TRBJ2-1, with 8 bases matching TRBD1. The CDR3 has 16 amino acids. Germline CDR1 reads ENHRY; CDR2 reads SYGVKD. Germline trimming cut 0 bases from V and 5 bases from J; bases unmatched to any gene: 6. The CDR3 is CAISESGQGKDNEQFF. For the CDR3, the DNA is TGTGCCATCAGTGAGTCAGGACAGGGAAAGGACAATGAGCAGTTCTTC.

The rearrangement uses TRBV29-1 and TRBJ1-2; 8 positions match TRBD1. This CDR3 spans 13 amino acids. J was trimmed by 4 bases and V by 6 bases; bases with no gene match: 7. Germline CDR1 and CDR2: SQVTM and ANQGSEA. The CDR3 sequence is CSVAETGVYGYTF. As DNA, the CDR3 is TGCAGCGTAGCGGAGACAGGGGTCTATGGCTACACCTTC.

This clonotype was detected many times. One end of the junction fails to match germline, which may point to a read error. The V gene is TRBV7-7, the J gene TRBJ2-3; D gene uncertain. The CDR3 has 13 residues. Germline V gene lookup returns CDR1 SSHAT and CDR2 FNYEAQ (reference sequence). The CDR3 DNA reads as TGTGCTAGCAGCCCTAAGACATCAGATACGCAGTATTTT. Translation: CASSPKTSDTQYF.

This clonotype appeared a few times. The rearrangement links TRBV5-5 to TRBJ2-2; no reliable D call. Germline V gene lookup returns CDR1 SGHKS and CDR2 YYEKEE (reference sequence). This CDR3 region has 13 residues. The V gene lost 10 bases and the J gene lost 1 base, with 11 bases spanning the gap. The CDR3 bases are TGTGCCGGGCTTGGTGAGAACACCGGGGAGCTGTTTTTT. This sequence encodes CAGLGENTGELFF.

This clonotype was observed a handful of times. The chain combines TRBV27 with TRBJ2-3; D not resolved. Germline V CDR1 and CDR2: MNHEY, SMNVEV (reference sequence). The CDR3 sequence is 14 residues long. CDR3 sequence: CGSRGESLTDTQYF. The CDR3 DNA sequence: TGTGGATCCCGTGGCGAGTCACTCACAGATACGCAGTATTTT.

In its sample, this clonotype was seen many times. The chain recombines TRBV12-3 or TRBV12-4 with TRBJ2-5; D is possibly TRBD1 or TRBD2 (5 bases each). V lost 3 bases to trimming and J lost 5 bases, with 19 bases between them. CDR3 size: 16 residues. The CDR3 loop is CASSFRDRGRRETQYF. Written as DNA, the CDR3 is TGTGCCAGCAGTTTTAGGGATAGGGGAAGGAGGGAGACCCAGTACTTC.

This clonotype was detected a few times. The chain uses TRBV7-2 and TRBJ2-5; D is ambiguous. The V gene lost 3 bases and the J gene lost 2 bases, with 10 bases spanning the gap. The CDR3 runs 14 residues. Germline V gene sequence: CDR1 SGHTA, CDR2 FQGNSA. CDR3 coding DNA: TGTGCCAGCAGCTTTATCAATAATCAAGAGACCCAGTACTTC. Residues: CASSFINNQETQYF.

The genes are TRBV12-5 and TRBJ2-1; D not resolved. Germline CDR1 reads LGHNT; CDR2 reads FRNRAP. The CDR3 consists of 11 residues. Deletions cut 1 base from V and 6 bases from J, with 1 base between. For the CDR3, the DNA is TGTGCTAGTGGTTTGGCCAATGAGCAGTTCTTC. This encodes CASGLANEQFF.

This clonotype was observed a handful of times. The chain recombines TRBV12-3 or TRBV12-4 with TRBJ1-2; 7 bases match TRBD1. This CDR3 contains 13 residues. The junction had 8 bases not matched to a gene; V was cut back by 7 bases and J by 6 bases. CDR3 bases: TGTGCCAGCACCGAGACAGGGTTTGATGGCTACACCTTC. Translating it yields CASTETGFDGYTF.

This clonotype was counted between two and nine times. The rearrangement links TRBV28 to TRBJ2-5; the D is unclear. The CDR3 is made up of 14 amino acids. Per germline, CDR1 MDHEN and CDR2 SYDVKM. Trimming pared 5 bases from V and 0 bases from J, leaving 10 bases between. CDR3 in DNA: TGTGCCAGCAGTCCCGGGTATTACCAAGAGACCCAGTACTTC. It codes for CASSPGYYQETQYF.

This clonotype was found a few times. The chain combines TRBV12-3 or TRBV12-4 with TRBJ1-3; D ambiguous. Trimming stripped 2 bases from V and 4 bases from J, with 6 bases between. The CDR3 contains 13 residues. The CDR3 region has the DNA TGTGCCAGCAGTTTATCCGCCGGAAACACCATATATTTT. This translates into CASSLSAGNTIYF.

In this sample, this clonotype turned up a few times. The chain couples TRBV2 to TRBJ2-4; 7 bases fit TRBD1. The CDR3 is made up of 16 amino acids. The V gene end was trimmed by 4 bases and the J gene end by 3 bases; junction bases not matched to a gene: 9. Germline V CDR1 and CDR2: SNHLY, FYNNEI. The CDR3 is CASSGRRDSYKNIQYF. CDR3 sequence (DNA): TGTGCCAGCAGTGGACGACGGGACAGCTACAAAAACATTCAGTACTTC.

The V and J genes are TRBV20-1 and TRBJ2-2; 7 positions match TRBD1. This CDR3 spans 17 amino acids. Germline assignment: CDR1 DFQATT and CDR2 SNEGSKA (reference sequence). Germline trimming cut 0 bases from V and 4 bases from J; bases unmatched to any gene: 11. The CDR3 reads CSARDYRGQKSTGELFF. The CDR3 DNA is TGCAGTGCTAGAGATTACAGGGGCCAGAAGAGCACCGGGGAGCTGTTTTTT.

V gene TRBV4-1 combines with J gene TRBJ2-1; TRBD2 aligns across 9 bases. The length of the CDR3 is 16 residues. J lost 8 bases, V lost 4 bases, and 12 bases had no gene match. CDR1 and CDR2 (germline): MGHRA, YSYEKL. This CDR3 reads CASSLRGGGAPDEQFF. CDR3 coding DNA: TGCGCCAGCAGCCTCAGGGGCGGGGGGGCCCCGGATGAGCAGTTCTTC.

This clonotype was detected once. The CDR3 nucleotides are TGTGCCTGGAGTCGAATCGGAGACACTGAAGCTTTCTTT. This gives the protein CAWSRIGDTEAFF. The J gene is TRBJ1-1, the V gene TRBV30; D unresolved. CDR3 length equals 13 residues. V was clipped by 2 bases and J by 3 bases, with 10 bases between them. From germline, CDR1 is GTSNPN and CDR2 SVGIG (reference sequence).

This clonotype was picked up many times. The V gene is TRBV7-2, the J gene TRBJ2-3; TRBD1 matches 8 bases. V shed 5 bases, J shed 4 bases, and the junction held 8 bases outside the gene matches. There are 15 residues in the CDR3. CDR1 is SGHTA, CDR2 FQGNSA, per germline. The chain's CDR3 is CASSLAAGGADTQYF. CDR3 sequence (DNA): TGTGCCAGCAGCCTCGCGGCAGGGGGCGCAGATACGCAGTATTTT. The full variable domain, with the rest looked up from reference TRBV7-2 and TRBJ2-3, is GAGVSQSPSNKVTEKGKDVELRCDPISGHTALYWYRQSLGQGLEFLIYFQGNSAPDKSGLPSDRFSAERTGGSVSTLTIQRTQQEDSAVYLCASSLAAGGADTQYFGPGTRLTVL.

This clonotype has more than one count but fewer than ten. The chain employs TRBV29-1 and TRBJ1-1; D is perhaps TRBD1 (5 bases). With 3 bases removed from V and 4 bases from J, the gap between germline ends came to 15 bases. CDR3 length: 14 residues. The V gene's germline CDR1 is SQVTM and CDR2 ANQGSEA. CDR3 loop: CSVELGLGGTEAFF. In DNA form, the CDR3 reads TGCAGCGTTGAGTTGGGGCTGGGGGGCACTGAAGCTTTCTTT.

The chain couples TRBV28 to TRBJ1-2, with 11 bases identical to TRBD1. The germline CDR1 and CDR2 sequences are MDHEN and SYDVKM. CDR3 length: 18 amino acids. The ends lost 3 bases at V and 0 bases at J; junction bases unmatched: 9. CDR3: CASSLFRDRGNANYGYTF. Written as DNA, the CDR3 is TGTGCCAGCAGTTTGTTCCGGGACAGGGGGAATGCTAACTATGGCTACACCTTC.

The chain combines TRBV7-8 with TRBJ2-5, with 12 bases fitting TRBD2. The CDR3 totals 17 residues. Germline-derived CDR1 and CDR2 are SGHVS and FQNEAQ. V was clipped by 1 base and J by 4 bases; unmatched bases: 7. CDR3 in amino acids: CASSLELAGGRAETQYF. CDR3 in DNA: TGTGCCAGCAGCTTAGAGCTAGCGGGGGGGCGGGCAGAGACCCAGTACTTC. The whole variable domain, filled in from reference TRBV7-8 and TRBJ2-5, reads GAGVSQSPRYKVAKRGQDVALRCDPISGHVSLFWYQQALGQGPEFLTYFQNEAQLDKSGLPSDRFFAERPEGSVSTLKIQRTQQEDSAVYLCASSLELAGGRAETQYFGPGTRLLVL.

This clonotype was seen more than once but under ten times. The CDR3 protein is CASSLTGIDEQFF. In nucleotides, the CDR3 is TGTGCCAGCAGTTTGACAGGTATCGATGAGCAGTTCTTC. This rearrangement joins TRBV12-3 or TRBV12-4 to TRBJ2-1; the D gene is possibly TRBD1 (6 bases). The CDR3 loop spans 13 amino acids. V dropped 3 bases and J dropped 8 bases, with 11 bases sitting between them.

The count of this clonotype is one. A read error may account for a junction end that differs from germline. The gene calls are TRBV6-2 or TRBV6-3 and TRBJ2-7; 7 bases map to TRBD1. Germline V lookup: CDR1 MNHEY, CDR2 SVGEGT. The CDR3 length is 15 residues. The CDR3 reads CAGSYGDRTTYEQYF. The DNA for the CDR3 is TGTGCCGGCAGTTACGGGGACAGAACGACCTACGAGCAGTACTTC.

The rearrangement uses TRBV28 and TRBJ1-5; D remains ambiguous. V was pared by 5 bases and J by 3 bases, with 17 bases between. The germline V gene encodes CDR1 MDHEN and CDR2 SYDVKM. CDR3 length: 16 residues. This CDR3 reads CASSAFRSQDNQPQHF. The CDR3 nucleotides are TGTGCCAGCAGTGCATTCAGGAGCCAAGACAATCAGCCCCAGCATTTT.

This clonotype has a handful of counts. V usage is TRBV10-3 and J usage is TRBJ2-7; 9 nucleotides match TRBD1. Losses at the gene ends were 5 bases for V and 1 base for J; bases not matched to a gene: 15. This CDR3 has 18 residues. Per germline, CDR1 ENHRY and CDR2 SYGVKD. The CDR3 DNA reads TGTGCCATCAGTTCGCGGGGAGTGGACAGGGGTGGATCCTACGAGCAGTACTTC. Protein sequence: CAISSRGVDRGGSYEQYF.

This clonotype was seen only a few times. The chain is built from TRBV6-2 or TRBV6-3 and TRBJ2-1; TRBD2 is a possible D gene (5 bases). With 3 bases removed from V and 10 bases from J, the gap between germline ends came to 7 bases. Germline CDR1 and CDR2: MNHEY and SVGEGT. This CDR3 region has 11 residues. CDR3 DNA sequence: TGTGCCAGCAGTTATGGGAGAGAGCAGTTCTTC. Its translation: CASSYGREQFF.

CDR3 nucleotides: TGTGCCAGCAGTTTATCGGGGGGATCGAACACCGGGGAGCTGTTTTTT. Its translation: CASSLSGGSNTGELFF. The V gene is TRBV12-3 or TRBV12-4, the J gene TRBJ2-2, with TRBD2 matching 7 bases. J was trimmed by 0 bases and V by 2 bases; bases with no gene match: 3. This CDR3 spans 16 amino acids.

The J gene is TRBJ1-2, the V gene TRBV7-9; D is ambiguous. The V and J ends lost 5 bases and 4 bases respectively, with 8 bases between them. Germline CDR1 is SEHNR and CDR2 is FQNEAQ (reference sequence). The CDR3 spans 12 residues. The CDR3 DNA is TGTGCCAGCAGCCCTGAAGCCTATGGCTACACCTTC. Amino acid sequence: CASSPEAYGYTF.